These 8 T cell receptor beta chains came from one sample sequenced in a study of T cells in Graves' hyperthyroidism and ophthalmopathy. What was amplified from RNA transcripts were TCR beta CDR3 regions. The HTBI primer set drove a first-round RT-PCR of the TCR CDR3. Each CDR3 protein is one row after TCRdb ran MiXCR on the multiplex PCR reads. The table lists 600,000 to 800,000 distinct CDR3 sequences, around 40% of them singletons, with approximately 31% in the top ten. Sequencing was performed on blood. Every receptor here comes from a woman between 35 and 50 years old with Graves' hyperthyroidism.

The CDR3 loop is CATSYSTGLEETQYF. The CDR3 DNA sequence: TGTGCCACCAGTTACTCGACAGGTCTCGAAGAGACCCAGTACTTC. The chain joins TRBV24-1 to TRBJ2-5, with a possible D match to TRBD1 (6 bases). Trimming pared 6 bases from V and 3 bases from J, leaving 16 bases between. In germline, CDR1 is KGHDR, CDR2 SFDVKD. The CDR3 has 15 residues.

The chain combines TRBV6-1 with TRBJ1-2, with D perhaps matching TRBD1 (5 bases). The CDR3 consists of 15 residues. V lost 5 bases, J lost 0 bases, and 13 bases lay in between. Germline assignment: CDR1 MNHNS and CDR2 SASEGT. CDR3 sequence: CASSPPGLPNYGYTF. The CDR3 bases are TGTGCCAGCAGTCCCCCGGGGCTTCCTAACTATGGCTACACCTTC.

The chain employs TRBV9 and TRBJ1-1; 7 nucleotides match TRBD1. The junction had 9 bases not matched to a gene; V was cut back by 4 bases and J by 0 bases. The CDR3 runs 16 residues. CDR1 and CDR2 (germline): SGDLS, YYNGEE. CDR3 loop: CASSPRDSLLNTEAFF. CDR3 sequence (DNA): TGTGCCAGCAGCCCCCGGGACAGTCTCCTGAACACTGAAGCTTTCTTT.

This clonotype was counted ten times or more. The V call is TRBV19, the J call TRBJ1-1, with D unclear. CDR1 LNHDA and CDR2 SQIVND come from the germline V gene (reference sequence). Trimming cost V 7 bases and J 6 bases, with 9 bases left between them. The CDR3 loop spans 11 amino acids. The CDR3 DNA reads TGTGCCAGTATTTCGGGTCCTGAAGCTTTCTTT. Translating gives CASISGPEAFF.

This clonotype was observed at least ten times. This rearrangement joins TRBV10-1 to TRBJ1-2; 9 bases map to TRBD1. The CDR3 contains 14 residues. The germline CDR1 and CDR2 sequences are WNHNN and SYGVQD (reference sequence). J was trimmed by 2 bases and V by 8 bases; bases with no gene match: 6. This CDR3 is CASPGGQGNYGYTF. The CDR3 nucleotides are TGCGCCAGCCCAGGGGGACAGGGCAACTATGGCTACACCTTC.

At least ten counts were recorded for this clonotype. The CDR3 protein is CASSLDMNSPLHF. In DNA form, the CDR3 reads TGTGCCAGCAGCTTAGACATGAATTCACCCCTCCACTTT. The chain couples TRBV11-3 to TRBJ1-6; D gene uncertain. CDR3 size: 13 residues. V was shortened by 0 bases and J by 7 bases, with 4 bases between the two germline ends. From germline, CDR1 is SGHNT and CDR2 YENEEA. Variable domain in full (rest from reference TRBV11-3 and TRBJ1-6): EAGVVQSPRYKIIEKKQPVAFWCNPISGHNTLYWYLQNLGQGPELLIRYENEEAVDDSQLPKDRFSAERLKGVDSTLKIQPAELGDSAVYLCASSLDMNSPLHFGNGTRLTVT.

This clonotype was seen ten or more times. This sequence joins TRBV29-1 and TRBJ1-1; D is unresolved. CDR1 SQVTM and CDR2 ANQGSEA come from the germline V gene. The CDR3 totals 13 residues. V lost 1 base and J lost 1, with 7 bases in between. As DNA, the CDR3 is TGCAGCGTTGAAGGCGGATCGAACACTGAAGCTTTCTTT. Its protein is CSVEGGSNTEAFF.

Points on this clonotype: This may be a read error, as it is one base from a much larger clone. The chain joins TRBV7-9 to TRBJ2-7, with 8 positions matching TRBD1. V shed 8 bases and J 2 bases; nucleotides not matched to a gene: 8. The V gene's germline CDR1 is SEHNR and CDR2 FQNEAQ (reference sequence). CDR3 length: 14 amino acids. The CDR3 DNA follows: TGTGCCAGCGGCCTTTACAGGGGGACCTACGAGCAGTACTTC. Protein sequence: CASGLYRGTYEQYF.